This TCR beta chain was obtained from a study of T cells in Graves' hyperthyroidism and ophthalmopathy (dated by TCRdb to 2018 to 2020). Broadly, across the study: Peripheral blood was sampled at the time of initial diagnosis, prior to any treatment. A discovery cohort of about 96 patients, about 40 with Graves' ophthalmopathy and 55 to 60 with stable Graves' hyperthyroidism, was used to find distinguishing TCR V-J signatures. Prospective prediction of ophthalmopathy was tested in an independent validation cohort consisting of 18 to 20 hyperthyroidism patients and some 17 patients who later progressed to ophthalmopathy. The roughly 100 discovery patients were randomly split 7:3 into training and test sets. In more than 5 Graves' hyperthyroidism patients, the study also compared T-cell repertoires from thyroid tissue with T-cell repertoires from blood. After sampling, hyperthyroidism patients received methimazole starting at 30 mg daily, and ophthalmopathy patients received high-dose intravenous methylprednisolone. The paper reports TCR Vbeta CDR3 sequencing of approximately 130 peripheral blood samples: some 41 ophthalmopathy, about 75 hyperthyroidism and approximately 17 progressor patients. The paper's findings and limits, for the study overall: Most expanded thyroid clonotypes (frequency above 0.001) were also detected in blood, suggesting blood repertoires may reflect thyroid immune responses. A 13 V-J signature model separated ophthalmopathy from stable hyperthyroidism, with around 88% sensitivity and about 81% specificity in cross-validation and 80%/75% in testing. In validation, the model predicted progression to ophthalmopathy with about 71% sensitivity and approximately 74% specificity, a median of approximately 6.5 months before onset. No statistical method was used to fix the sample size in advance, and group allocation was not hidden from the investigators.

This clonotype appeared a few times. It lacks a known antigen. No clone much larger than this one lies a single base away; base qualities are absent. The TCR beta CDR3 regions were amplified from the RNA transcripts. For the first round of RT-PCR on the TCR CDR3, the HTBI primer set was used together with the Qiagen OneStep RT-PCR kit. A second multiplex PCR round built the libraries, followed by size selection and purification. Libraries were sequenced paired-end with 100 bp reads on an Illumina HiSeq2000. The source study handled its data this way. Raw data were processed with SOAPnuke, discarding reads with adapters, uncalled bases, mean Phred below 15, or no exact constant-primer or identifier match. COPE v1.2.5 was used to merge high-quality paired reads, and clonotypes were defined as unique nucleotide sequences. MiTCR v1.1 was used to align the clonotypes against IMGT TRBV, TRBD and TRBJ reference segments. The analysis was restricted to V-J combinations with a frequency above 0.0001, which together covered just over 99% of the repertoires. A TCS score was defined as the ratio between F50 (clonal expansion) and ExV (chaos), using BLOSUM62-based TCRdist between CDR3 peptides within each V-J. Welch's t-statistics and random forest reduced 500 to 650 V-J features to roughly 13, which were used in a naive Bayes classifier (R e1071). The similarity between thyroid and blood repertoires was quantified using the Morisita-Horn index. The public reads were reanalyzed by TCRdb: fastp trimming at Q25, MiXCR alignment, in-frame beta chains only. Rows with one shared CDR3 protein collapse into an entry with the most common genes and DNA. TCRdb assigned the V and J calls; the authors' analysis was not used. The sample table lists approximately 610,000 distinct CDR3 sequences, under 15% of them with a count of one. The top ten clonotypes cover roughly 4.3% of the sample.

Moderately to severely active disease, a Clinical Activity Score of at least 3, a NOSPECS grade of at least 4, and a duration under 3 months were present in ophthalmopathy patients. Any patient with an uncontrolled infection, another autoimmune disease, pregnancy or lactation was excluded. Diagnoses were established on the basis of clinical symptoms, serum thyroxine and TRAb, thyroid ultrasound, and orbital computed tomography. PBMCs were isolated from approximately 10 ml of fresh peripheral blood by Ficoll-Paque density gradient centrifugation. Total RNA was extracted with Trizol reagent, and quality was checked on an Agilent 2100 Bioanalyzer. This receptor was identified in a woman aged 40-49 years with Graves' ophthalmopathy. The sample consisted of blood.

The DNA sequence follows: TGTGCCAGCAGCCGCGGAGGCTTAAACACCGGGGAGCTGTTTTTT. Translated, it gives CASSRGGLNTGELFF. The receptor chain draws on TRBV7-9 and TRBJ2-2, with a tentative D gene TRBD2 over 5 matching bases. V loses 5 bases, J loses 2 bases, and the germline ends lie 12 bases apart. CDR1 SEHNR and CDR2 FQNEAQ were looked up in the germline V gene (reference sequence). Its CDR3 holds 15 amino acids, cysteine through phenylalanine. The sequence is cut down to CDR3 DNA, 45 bases in frame from base 1.